Listed below are T cell receptor beta chains from one sample, sequenced in a study of cytomegalovirus exposure and HLA in healthy donors. Sequenced by immunoSEQ multiplex PCR; TCRdb stores in-frame clones only, minus some. The sample records 190,000 or so clones, roughly 80% being singletons. Sequencing used PBMCs. The receptors stem from a man over 45 in good health and CMV-seronegative. Each CDR3 is given with its conserved first and last residue. D genes are given only for firm matches. Rows give clone size only sometimes, using once, few, many, or a class for an expanded clone.

abundance: -; d_gene: -; v_gene: TRBV6-4; j_gene: TRBJ2-3; CDR3aa: CASSDGRFSTDTQYF; CDR3nt: TGTGCCAGCAGTGACGGGCGATTCAGCACAGATACGCAGTATTTT
abundance: -; d_gene: TRBD2; v_gene: TRBV7-2; j_gene: TRBJ2-7; CDR3aa: CASSFSGTTYEQYF; CDR3nt: TGTGCCAGCAGCTTTAGCGGGACCACCTACGAGCAGTACTTC
abundance: -; d_gene: TRBD1; v_gene: TRBV7-8; j_gene: TRBJ2-1; CDR3aa: CASSLSRTGIYNEQFF; CDR3nt: TGTGCCAGCAGCTTAAGCCGGACAGGCATTTACAATGAGCAGTTCTTC
abundance: -; d_gene: -; v_gene: TRBV7-9; j_gene: TRBJ2-7; CDR3aa: CASSHEKGVWYF; CDR3nt: TGTGCCAGCAGCCACGAAAAAGGGGTATGGTACTTC
abundance: -; d_gene: TRBD1; v_gene: TRBV28; j_gene: TRBJ2-7; CDR3aa: CASSPGQGYEQYF; CDR3nt: TGTGCCAGCAGTCCGGGACAGGGCTACGAGCAGTACTTC
abundance: -; d_gene: TRBD2; v_gene: TRBV4-1; j_gene: TRBJ2-3; CDR3aa: CASSQDRPGGPTDTQYF; CDR3nt: TGCGCCAGCAGCCAAGATCGCCCGGGGGGGCCAACAGATACGCAGTATTTT
abundance: -; d_gene: -; v_gene: TRBV6-1; j_gene: TRBJ1-4; CDR3aa: CASSVVTGLSNEKLFF; CDR3nt: TGTGCCAGCAGTGTCGTAACAGGGCTTTCTAATGAAAAACTGTTTTTT
abundance: -; d_gene: TRBD1; v_gene: TRBV5-1; j_gene: TRBJ2-7; CDR3aa: CASSPLATGIYEQYF; CDR3nt: TGCGCCAGCAGCCCCCTCGCGACAGGGATCTACGAGCAGTACTTC
abundance: -; d_gene: -; v_gene: TRBV7-9; j_gene: TRBJ1-2; CDR3aa: CASSLVSDNYGYTF; CDR3nt: TGTGCCAGCAGCTTAGTCTCAGATAACTATGGCTACACCTTC
abundance: once; d_gene: -; v_gene: TRBV9; j_gene: TRBJ2-7; CDR3aa: CASSVGLSSYEQYF; CDR3nt: TGTGCCAGCAGCGTAGGACTGTCCTCCTACGAGCAGTACTTC
abundance: -; d_gene: TRBD2; v_gene: TRBV7-8; j_gene: TRBJ2-7; CDR3aa: CASRGQWWTSIHEQYF; CDR3nt: TGTGCCAGCAGGGGCCAGTGGTGGACTAGTATCCACGAGCAGTACTTC
abundance: -; d_gene: -; v_gene: TRBV30; j_gene: TRBJ1-1; CDR3aa: CAWKRTGNTEAFF; CDR3nt: TGTGCCTGGAAACGTACAGGGAACACTGAAGCTTTCTTT
abundance: -; d_gene: -; v_gene: TRBV6-5; j_gene: TRBJ1-1; CDR3aa: CASSYTGLNTEAFF; CDR3nt: TGTGCCAGCAGTTATACAGGGCTGAACACTGAAGCTTTCTTT
abundance: -; d_gene: -; v_gene: TRBV19; j_gene: TRBJ2-1; CDR3aa: CASTPQGGLENEQFF; CDR3nt: TGTGCCAGTACCCCACAGGGCGGTCTGGAGAATGAGCAGTTCTTC
abundance: -; d_gene: TRBD2; v_gene: TRBV10-2; j_gene: TRBJ2-3; CDR3aa: CASSTGGTSGLGDTQYF; CDR3nt: TGCGCCAGCAGTACGGGCGGGACTAGCGGTTTGGGAGATACGCAGTATTTT
abundance: -; d_gene: -; v_gene: TRBV9; j_gene: TRBJ1-5; CDR3aa: CASSKEGQPRQPQHF; CDR3nt: TGTGCCAGCAGCAAAGAAGGACAGCCCAGGCAGCCCCAGCATTTT
abundance: few; d_gene: -; v_gene: TRBV6-1; j_gene: TRBJ1-5; CDR3aa: CASSDLAGRNQPQHF; CDR3nt: TGTGCCAGCAGTGATCTCGCGGGTCGCAATCAGCCCCAGCATTTT
abundance: -; d_gene: -; v_gene: TRBV2; j_gene: TRBJ2-1; CDR3aa: CASSERAGYNEQFF; CDR3nt: TGTGCCAGCAGTGAACGGGCAGGGTATAATGAGCAGTTCTTC
abundance: -; d_gene: -; v_gene: TRBV4-1; j_gene: TRBJ1-5; CDR3aa: CASSQEYGPQHF; CDR3nt: TGCGCCAGCAGCCAAGAATACGGGCCCCAGCATTTT
abundance: -; d_gene: -; v_gene: TRBV6-1; j_gene: TRBJ2-7; CDR3aa: CASSGIAFDLAYEQYF; CDR3nt: TGTGCCAGCAGTGGGATAGCGTTTGATTTAGCCTACGAGCAGTACTTC
abundance: -; d_gene: -; v_gene: TRBV6-1; j_gene: TRBJ1-5; CDR3aa: CASSDSQGRGQPQHF; CDR3nt: TGTGCCAGCAGTGATTCTCAGGGGAGAGGGCAGCCCCAGCATTTT
abundance: -; d_gene: -; v_gene: TRBV28; j_gene: TRBJ1-5; CDR3aa: CASSLGGSNQPQHF; CDR3nt: TGTGCCAGCAGTTTGGGCGGGAGCAATCAGCCCCAGCATTTT
abundance: -; d_gene: TRBD1; v_gene: TRBV6-1; j_gene: TRBJ1-5; CDR3aa: CATRGDRLGNQPQHF; CDR3nt: TGTGCCACCAGGGGGGACAGATTGGGCAATCAGCCCCAGCATTTT
abundance: -; d_gene: TRBD2; v_gene: TRBV9; j_gene: TRBJ2-2; CDR3aa: CASSVAASGRDGELFF; CDR3nt: TGTGCCAGCAGCGTAGCGGCTAGCGGGAGGGATGGGGAGCTGTTTTTT
abundance: -; d_gene: -; v_gene: TRBV7-8; j_gene: TRBJ2-3; CDR3aa: CASRSSTDTQYF; CDR3nt: TGTGCCAGCAGATCTAGCACAGATACGCAGTATTTT
abundance: -; d_gene: TRBD1; v_gene: TRBV12-5; j_gene: TRBJ1-1; CDR3aa: CASGWEEGAGAFF; CDR3nt: TGTGCTAGTGGTTGGGAAGAGGGGGCGGGGGCTTTCTTT
abundance: once; d_gene: -; v_gene: TRBV14; j_gene: TRBJ2-5; CDR3aa: CASSPGERTLAETQYF; CDR3nt: TGTGCCAGCAGCCCCGGAGAGCGGACCCTTGCGGAGACCCAGTACTTC
abundance: -; d_gene: TRBD1; v_gene: TRBV5-1; j_gene: TRBJ1-2; CDR3aa: CASSLGGQGKELYGYTF; CDR3nt: TGCGCCAGCAGCTTGGGGGGACAGGGGAAGGAGCTCTATGGCTACACCTTC
abundance: -; d_gene: -; v_gene: TRBV18; j_gene: TRBJ2-1; CDR3aa: CASSPGRDEQFF; CDR3nt: TGTGCCAGCTCACCAGGCAGGGATGAGCAGTTCTTC
abundance: -; d_gene: -; v_gene: TRBV29-1; j_gene: TRBJ2-5; CDR3aa: CSVPYEGGETQYF; CDR3nt: TGCAGCGTACCCTATGAGGGCGGGGAGACCCAGTACTTC
abundance: -; d_gene: TRBD2; v_gene: TRBV7-2; j_gene: TRBJ2-3; CDR3aa: CASSSRLAGLTDTQYF; CDR3nt: TGTGCCAGCAGTTCCCGACTAGCGGGACTTACAGATACGCAGTATTTT
abundance: -; d_gene: -; v_gene: TRBV11-3; j_gene: TRBJ2-2; CDR3aa: CASSLAPDSNTGELFF; CDR3nt: TGTGCCAGCAGCTTAGCTCCGGACTCGAACACCGGGGAGCTGTTTTTT
abundance: -; d_gene: -; v_gene: TRBV19; j_gene: TRBJ1-5; CDR3aa: CASSRATEVTSNQPQHF; CDR3nt: TGTGCCAGTAGTAGGGCCACGGAGGTTACTAGCAATCAGCCCCAGCATTTT
abundance: -; d_gene: TRBD1; v_gene: TRBV4-1; j_gene: TRBJ1-6; CDR3aa: CASSQTEGDRFHNSPLHF; CDR3nt: TGCGCCAGCAGCCAAACTGAGGGGGACAGGTTCCATAATTCACCCCTCCACTTT
abundance: -; d_gene: -; v_gene: TRBV6-6; j_gene: TRBJ2-7; CDR3aa: CASSYLTGDKPYEQYF; CDR3nt: TGTGCCAGCAGTTACTTGACCGGGGATAAGCCTTACGAGCAGTACTTC
abundance: -; d_gene: TRBD1; v_gene: TRBV28; j_gene: TRBJ1-4; CDR3aa: CASSAHNRGLFF; CDR3nt: TGTGCCAGCAGTGCTCATAACAGGGGGCTGTTTTTT
abundance: -; d_gene: -; v_gene: TRBV15; j_gene: TRBJ2-7; CDR3aa: CATSRGRQGYEQYF; CDR3nt: TGTGCCACCAGCAGAGGACGCCAGGGCTACGAGCAGTACTTC
abundance: -; d_gene: -; v_gene: TRBV7-2; j_gene: TRBJ1-1; CDR3aa: CASSKQGNTEAFF; CDR3nt: TGTGCCAGCAGCAAACAGGGTAACACTGAAGCTTTCTTT
abundance: -; d_gene: -; v_gene: TRBV6-5; j_gene: TRBJ1-2; CDR3aa: CASSYETNYGYTF; CDR3nt: TGTGCCAGCAGTTACGAGACTAACTATGGCTACACCTTC
abundance: -; d_gene: TRBD1; v_gene: TRBV18; j_gene: TRBJ1-1; CDR3aa: CASSRQGAPGEAFF; CDR3nt: TGTGCCAGCTCCCGACAGGGGGCGCCGGGTGAAGCTTTCTTT
abundance: -; d_gene: TRBD2; v_gene: TRBV6-1; j_gene: TRBJ2-1; CDR3aa: CASSVSGGAYNEQFF; CDR3nt: TGTGCCAGCAGTGTTAGCGGGGGGGCCTACAATGAGCAGTTCTTC
abundance: -; d_gene: TRBD1; v_gene: TRBV5-1; j_gene: TRBJ2-7; CDR3aa: CASSLDGQGAHGEQYF; CDR3nt: TGCGCCAGCAGCTTGGATGGACAGGGGGCGCATGGCGAGCAGTACTTC
abundance: -; d_gene: -; v_gene: TRBV7-8; j_gene: TRBJ2-2; CDR3aa: CASSPQGLGSPGELFF; CDR3nt: TGTGCCAGCAGCCCTCAGGGACTGGGTTCCCCGGGGGAGCTGTTTTTT
abundance: once; d_gene: -; v_gene: TRBV5-1; j_gene: TRBJ2-1; CDR3aa: CASSLKTSSYNEQFF; CDR3nt: TGCGCCAGCAGCTTGAAGACTAGCTCCTACAATGAGCAGTTCTTC
abundance: once; d_gene: TRBD1; v_gene: TRBV11-2; j_gene: TRBJ2-7; CDR3aa: CASSSRNRGNYEQYF; CDR3nt: TGTGCCAGCAGCTCGCGTAACAGGGGAAACTACGAGCAGTACTTC
abundance: few; d_gene: TRBD2; v_gene: TRBV11-2; j_gene: TRBJ2-1; CDR3aa: CASSLRLAGYNEQFF; CDR3nt: TGTGCCAGCAGCTTAAGACTAGCGGGTTACAATGAGCAGTTCTTC
abundance: -; d_gene: TRBD2; v_gene: TRBV28; j_gene: TRBJ2-7; CDR3aa: CASRLTSGRADEQYF; CDR3nt: TGTGCCAGCCGTCTTACTAGCGGGAGGGCCGACGAGCAGTACTTC
abundance: -; d_gene: -; v_gene: TRBV30; j_gene: TRBJ1-4; CDR3aa: CAWSVLPGHRREKLFF; CDR3nt: TGTGCCTGGAGTGTACTGCCGGGACATCGGCGGGAAAAACTGTTTTTT
abundance: -; d_gene: -; v_gene: TRBV11-1; j_gene: TRBJ2-7; CDR3aa: CASSLAKPGEQYF; CDR3nt: TGTGCCAGCAGCTTAGCGAAGCCCGGGGAGCAGTACTTC
abundance: -; d_gene: -; v_gene: TRBV6-6; j_gene: TRBJ1-1; CDR3aa: CASRGGGMNTEAFF; CDR3nt: TGTGCCAGCCGGGGAGGAGGAATGAACACTGAAGCTTTCTTT
abundance: -; d_gene: -; v_gene: TRBV30; j_gene: TRBJ2-5; CDR3aa: CAWSVGGGPMETQYF; CDR3nt: TGTGCCTGGAGTGTAGGAGGGGGCCCTATGGAGACCCAGTACTTC
abundance: -; d_gene: -; v_gene: TRBV7-9; j_gene: TRBJ1-5; CDR3aa: CSSSPDGGQPQHF; CDR3nt: TGTTCCAGCAGCCCAGACGGGGGTCAGCCCCAGCATTTT
abundance: few; d_gene: -; v_gene: TRBV7-9; j_gene: TRBJ1-3; CDR3aa: CASSSQGQPGNTIYF; CDR3nt: TGTGCCAGCAGCTCACAAGGACAGCCTGGAAACACCATATATTTT
abundance: -; d_gene: -; v_gene: TRBV9; j_gene: TRBJ1-2; CDR3aa: CASSNLDSYGYTF; CDR3nt: TGTGCCAGCAGCAACCTGGACAGCTATGGCTACACCTTC
abundance: -; d_gene: -; v_gene: TRBV28; j_gene: TRBJ1-2; CDR3aa: CASSRLDQNYGYTF; CDR3nt: TGTGCCAGCAGCCGACTTGACCAAAACTATGGCTACACCTTC
abundance: -; d_gene: TRBD2; v_gene: TRBV6-5; j_gene: TRBJ2-3; CDR3aa: CATKVSGGAINTQYF; CDR3nt: TGTGCCACCAAGGTTAGCGGGGGGGCCATAAATACGCAGTATTTT
abundance: once; d_gene: -; v_gene: TRBV10-3; j_gene: TRBJ1-5; CDR3aa: CAISESIFGQPQHF; CDR3nt: TGTGCCATCAGTGAGTCGATATTCGGTCAGCCCCAGCATTTT
abundance: -; d_gene: TRBD1; v_gene: TRBV4-3; j_gene: TRBJ1-2; CDR3aa: CASSPRDRGYYGYTF; CDR3nt: TGCGCCAGCAGCCCACGGGACAGGGGTTACTATGGCTACACCTTC